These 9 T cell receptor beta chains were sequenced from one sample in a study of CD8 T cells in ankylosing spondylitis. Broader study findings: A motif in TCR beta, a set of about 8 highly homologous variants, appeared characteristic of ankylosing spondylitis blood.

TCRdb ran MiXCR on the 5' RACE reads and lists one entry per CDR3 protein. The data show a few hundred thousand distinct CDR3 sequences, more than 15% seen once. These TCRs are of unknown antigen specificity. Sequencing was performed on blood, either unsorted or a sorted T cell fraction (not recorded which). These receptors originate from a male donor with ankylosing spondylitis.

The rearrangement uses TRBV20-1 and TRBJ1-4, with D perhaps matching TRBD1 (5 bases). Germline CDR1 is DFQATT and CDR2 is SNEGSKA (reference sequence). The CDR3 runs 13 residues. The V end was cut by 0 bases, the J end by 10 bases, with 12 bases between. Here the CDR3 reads CSARDHVGGKLFF. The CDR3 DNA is TGCAGTGCTAGAGATCACGTCGGGGGAAAACTGTTTTTT.

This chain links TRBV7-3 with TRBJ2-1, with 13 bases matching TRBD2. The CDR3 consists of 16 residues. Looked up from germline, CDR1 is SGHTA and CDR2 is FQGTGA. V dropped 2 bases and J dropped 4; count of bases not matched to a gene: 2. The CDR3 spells CASSLELAGGYNEQFF. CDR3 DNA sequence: TGTGCCAGCAGCTTAGAACTAGCGGGGGGGTACAATGAGCAGTTCTTC.

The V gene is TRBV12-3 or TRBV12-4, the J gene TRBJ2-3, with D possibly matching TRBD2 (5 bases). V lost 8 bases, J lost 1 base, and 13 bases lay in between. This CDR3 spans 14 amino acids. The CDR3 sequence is CASLRTRGTDTQYF. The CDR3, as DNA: TGTGCCAGCTTACGCACGCGGGGCACAGATACGCAGTATTTT.

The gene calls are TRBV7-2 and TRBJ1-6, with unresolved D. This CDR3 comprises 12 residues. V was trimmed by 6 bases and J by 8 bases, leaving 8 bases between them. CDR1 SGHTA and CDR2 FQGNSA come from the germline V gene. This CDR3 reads CASRTLDSPLHF. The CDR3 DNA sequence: TGTGCCAGCAGGACACTTGATTCACCCCTCCACTTT.

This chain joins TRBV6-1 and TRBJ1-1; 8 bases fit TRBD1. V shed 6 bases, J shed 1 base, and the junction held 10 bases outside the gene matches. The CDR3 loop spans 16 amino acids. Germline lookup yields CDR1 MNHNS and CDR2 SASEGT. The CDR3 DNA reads TGTGCCAGCAGAATACAGGGGGACGGGCCGAACACTGAAGCTTTCTTT. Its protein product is CASRIQGDGPNTEAFF.

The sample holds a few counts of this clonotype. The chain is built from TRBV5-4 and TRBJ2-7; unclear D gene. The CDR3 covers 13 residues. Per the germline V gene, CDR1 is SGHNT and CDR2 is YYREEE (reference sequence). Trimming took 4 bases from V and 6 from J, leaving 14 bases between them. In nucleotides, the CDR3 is TGTGCCAGCAGCATCGAGTACAGACCCGAGCAGTACTTC. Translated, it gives CASSIEYRPEQYF.

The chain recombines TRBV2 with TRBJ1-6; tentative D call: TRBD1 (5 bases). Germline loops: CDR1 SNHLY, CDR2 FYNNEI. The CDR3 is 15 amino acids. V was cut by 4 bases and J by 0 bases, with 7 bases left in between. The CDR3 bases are TGTGCCAGCAGTGGGGGGGGCTCCTATAATTCACCCCTCCACTTT. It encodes CASSGGGSYNSPLHF.

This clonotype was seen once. Here the CDR3 DNA reads TGCGCCAGCAGCCAATTAGGCCTTCAGCCCCAGCATTTT. This sequence encodes CASSQLGLQPQHF. This rearrangement joins TRBV4-1 to TRBJ1-5; D unclear. There are 13 residues in the CDR3. The V end was cut by 2 bases, the J end by 6 bases, with 8 bases between. Germline-derived CDR1 and CDR2 are MGHRA and YSYEKL.

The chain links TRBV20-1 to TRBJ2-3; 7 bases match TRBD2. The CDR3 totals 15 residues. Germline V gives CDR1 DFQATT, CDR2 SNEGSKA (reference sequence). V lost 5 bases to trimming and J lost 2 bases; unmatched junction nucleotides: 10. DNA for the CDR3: TGCAGTGCTCCCCCCCGGCTAGCGGACACAGATACGCAGTATTTT. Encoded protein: CSAPPRLADTDTQYF.